Each of the 17 T cell receptor beta chains below was sequenced from the same sample in a study of shared clonotypes between healthy human individuals. The naive CD8 subset, CD45RO-negative cells positively selected for CCR7, excluded terminally differentiated effector memory CD45RA+ cells. TCRdb's table, derived via immunoSEQ multiplex PCR, lists solely in-frame clones and lacks some. The sample includes some 2,000,000 clones, approximately 95% of them seen just once. The sequencing sample was made of naive CD8+ T cells sorted from blood. The receptors here all came from a man in his late teens or twenties in good health.

This clone was seen just once. This rearrangement joins TRBV11-2 to TRBJ2-7; no definite D call. CDR1 and CDR2 from the germline V gene are SGHAT and FQNNGV. There are 16 residues in the CDR3. Trimming left V 2 bases short and J 3 bases short, with 17 bases between. CDR3 sequence reads: CASSLLRVESGYEQYF. CDR3 DNA sequence: TGTGCCAGCAGCTTATTAAGGGTAGAGTCTGGCTACGAGCAGTACTTC.

The J gene is TRBJ2-1, the V gene TRBV6-5; 9 bases line up with TRBD1. This CDR3 has 14 amino acids. The germline V gene encodes CDR1 MNHEY and CDR2 SVGAGI. With V trimmed by 6 bases and J by 7 bases, 7 bases remained unmatched. CDR3 DNA: TGTGCCAGCAGCTATGGGACAGGGATTAATGAGCAGTTCTTC. Residues: CASSYGTGINEQFF.

V gene TRBV6-1 combines with J gene TRBJ2-3, with D possibly being TRBD2 (6 bases). CDR1 is MNHNS, CDR2 SASEGT, per germline. Trimming removed 3 bases at V and 0 bases at J, with 13 bases between. The CDR3 extends over 16 amino acids. The DNA for the CDR3 is TGTGCCAGCAGTGAGTTCTCCGGGGGAAGCACAGATACGCAGTATTTT. This codes for CASSEFSGGSTDTQYF.

The genes are TRBV30 and TRBJ2-7; D is uncertain. Germline CDR1 GTSNPN, CDR2 SVGIG (reference sequence). The CDR3 loop spans 12 amino acids. V gave up 3 bases and J gave up 4 bases, with 10 bases separating them. The CDR3 is CAWSGAKYEQYF. The DNA for the CDR3 is TGTGCCTGGAGCGGAGCTAAATACGAGCAGTACTTC.

V gene TRBV6-1 combines with J gene TRBJ1-1; D ambiguous. V lost 2 bases to trimming and J lost 5 bases, with 9 bases between them. Germline CDR1 and CDR2: MNHNS and SASEGT. The CDR3 runs to 13 residues. The CDR3 region has the DNA TGTGCCAGCAGTGAAACTTATGTAACTGAAGCTTTCTTT. Translation: CASSETYVTEAFF.

V is TRBV19 and J is TRBJ2-3; the D gene is possibly TRBD2 (5 bases). This CDR3 spans 14 amino acids. The germline V and J ends were trimmed by 4 bases and 0 bases, with 8 bases remaining between them. The germline V gene has CDR1 LNHDA and CDR2 SQIVND (reference sequence). CDR3 DNA: TGTGCCAGTAGTAGCGGGCTCAGCACAGATACGCAGTATTTT. Its translation is CASSSGLSTDTQYF.

The chain combines TRBV28 with TRBJ2-7, with 9 bases lining up with TRBD1. J was trimmed by 5 bases and V by 4 bases; bases with no gene match: 6. Germline V gene data show CDR1 as MDHEN and CDR2 as SYDVKM. This CDR3 comprises 14 residues. The CDR3 sequence is CASSSPGTGNEQYF. DNA of the CDR3: TGTGCCAGCAGTTCCCCCGGGACAGGGAACGAGCAGTACTTC.

The V gene is TRBV10-2, the J gene TRBJ2-7; maybe TRBD1 (5 bases). Germline V lookup: CDR1 WSHSY, CDR2 SAAADI. Deletions cut 2 bases from V and 3 bases from J, with 20 bases between. The CDR3 extends over 17 amino acids. This CDR3 is CASSEPIKQERHYEQYF. In DNA form, the CDR3 reads TGCGCCAGCAGTGAGCCAATTAAACAGGAACGCCACTACGAGCAGTACTTC.

This clone was detected only once. The rearrangement links TRBV5-4 to TRBJ2-5; 7 bases match TRBD2. The trim removed 3 bases at V and 2 bases at J, leaving 13 bases unmatched. This CDR3 has 17 amino acids. Germline CDR1 is SGHNT and CDR2 is YYREEE (reference sequence). In DNA form, the CDR3 reads TGTGCCAGCAGCTCCCCTTGGGGCGGGAGTGGGCAAGAGACCCAGTACTTC. It codes for CASSSPWGGSGQETQYF.

The V gene is TRBV7-6, the J gene TRBJ2-3; either TRBD1 or TRBD2 may supply D (5 bases each). CDR3 length: 15 amino acids. The V gene's germline CDR1 is SGHVS and CDR2 FNYEAQ. With 7 bases removed from V and 2 bases from J, the gap between germline ends came to 16 bases. This CDR3 reads CASNGARGPTDTQYF. The CDR3 DNA reads TGTGCCAGCAATGGGGCGAGGGGTCCCACAGATACGCAGTATTTT.

The V and J genes are TRBV13 and TRBJ1-2, with a possible D match to TRBD1 (6 bases). The ends were cut back, 0 bases at V and 8 bases at J, with 16 bases in the middle. The germline V gene encodes CDR1 PRHDT and CDR2 FYEKMQ (reference sequence). The CDR3 totals 15 residues. The CDR3 DNA is TGTGCCAGCAGCTTAGGAGGACAGCCCAAACGAGGCTACACCTTC. Translation: CASSLGGQPKRGYTF.

The chain joins TRBV5-6 to TRBJ2-7; 8 bases agree with TRBD1. CDR3 length: 14 amino acids. V was clipped by 3 bases and J by 7 bases; unmatched bases: 9. Germline CDR1 and CDR2: SGHDT and YYEEEE. The CDR3 reads CASSSRTGSSEQYF. DNA for the CDR3: TGTGCCAGCAGCTCGAGGACAGGGTCGAGTGAGCAGTACTTC. The full variable domain, completed using reference TRBV5-6 and TRBJ2-7, is DAGVTQSPTHLIKTRGQQVTLRCSPKSGHDTVSWYQQALGQGPQFIFQYYEEEERQRGNFPDRFSGHQFPNYSSELNVNALLLGDSALYLCASSSRTGSSEQYFGPGTRLTVT.

V usage is TRBV5-4 and J usage is TRBJ1-2, with D possibly being TRBD1 (6 bases). This CDR3 has 14 residues. V lost 0 bases and J 4 bases, leaving 10 bases between the germline ends. CDR1 is SGHNT, CDR2 YYREEE, per germline (reference sequence). This CDR3 reads CASSLDRELYGYTF. The CDR3 DNA follows: TGTGCCAGCAGCTTGGACAGGGAGCTCTATGGCTACACCTTC.

The chain couples TRBV5-6 to TRBJ2-6; D ambiguous. The CDR3 spans 18 residues. From germline, CDR1 is SGHDT and CDR2 YYEEEE. V was pared by 0 bases and J by 0 bases, with 13 bases between. In DNA form, the CDR3 reads TGTGCCAGCAGCTTGGAGATCTACAGAGTCTCTGGGGCCAACGTCCTGACTTTC. As protein: CASSLEIYRVSGANVLTF.

This chain links TRBV29-1 with TRBJ2-1; D is perhaps TRBD2 (6 bases). Germline CDR1 and CDR2: SQVTM and ANQGSEA. Trimming shortened V by 4 bases and J by 2 bases, and 9 bases separated the two germline ends. This CDR3 has 13 residues. CDR3 sequence reads: CSVAGDAYNEQFF. The CDR3 region has the DNA TGCAGCGTTGCGGGAGACGCCTACAATGAGCAGTTCTTC.

A word on this clone: Distinct nucleotide sequences in the sample also encode this CDR3. V usage is TRBV9 and J usage is TRBJ2-2, with D maybe TRBD2 (5 bases). Germline lookup yields CDR1 SGDLS and CDR2 YYNGEE. The CDR3 totals 13 residues. Trimming cost V 4 bases and J 6 bases, with 10 bases left between them. Here the CDR3 DNA reads TGTGCCAGCAGCCCTCGGGGTGCCGGGGAGCTGTTTTTT. Its protein product is CASSPRGAGELFF.

The chain is built from TRBV4-1 and TRBJ2-5; weak D call: TRBD2 (6 bases). From germline, CDR1 is MGHRA and CDR2 YSYEKL. The CDR3 contains 14 residues. V lost 4 bases and J 5 bases, leaving 14 bases between the germline ends. The CDR3, as DNA: TGCGCCAGCAGCCCGATCGGAGGGGAGGAGACCCAGTACTTC. Protein product: CASSPIGGEETQYF.